This passage covers 9 T cell receptor beta chains from one sample sequenced in a study of blood T cell repertoires in COVID-19. Libraries were prepared by immunoSEQ multiplex PCR; TCRdb keeps only in-frame clonotypes and omits some of them. This repertoire shows some 89,000 clones, roughly four fifths found once; its top ten account for 0.95% to 1.5%. Sequencing used peripheral blood. The receptors were sampled from an elderly woman with acute or convalescent COVID-19.

The chain employs TRBV6-5 and TRBJ2-5, with 10 nucleotides matching TRBD1. CDR1 MNHEY and CDR2 SVGAGI come from the germline V gene. With 6 bases clipped from V and 5 bases from J, the junction kept 3 bases outside the gene matches. The CDR3 extends over 13 amino acids. The DNA of the CDR3 is TGTGCCAGCAGGGACAGGGGGTTCGAGACCCAGTACTTC. Amino acids: CASRDRGFETQYF.

The chain links TRBV18 to TRBJ2-5; D ambiguous. Germline CDR1 is KGHSH and CDR2 is LQKENI. CDR3 size: 12 residues. V dropped 3 bases and J dropped 4 bases, with 6 bases sitting between them. CDR3 sequence (DNA): TGTGCCAGCTCACCCTCCCGAGAGACCCAGTACTTC. Its translation: CASSPSRETQYF.

The genes are TRBV20-1 and TRBJ1-2; unclear D gene. Trimming removed 4 bases at V and 4 bases at J, with 4 bases between. The CDR3 runs to 10 residues. Germline V CDR1 and CDR2: DFQATT, SNEGSKA (reference sequence). CDR3 in amino acids: CSANSYGYTF. The CDR3 DNA reads TGCAGTGCTAACAGCTATGGCTACACCTTC.

The V and J genes are TRBV29-1 and TRBJ2-7, with 8 bases fitting TRBD1. The CDR3 has 12 amino acids. Trimming removed 4 bases from V and 6 bases from J; junction bases left unmatched: 5. The germline V gene has CDR1 SQVTM and CDR2 ANQGSEA. The CDR3 reads CSVAATGVEQYF. The CDR3 DNA reads as TGCAGCGTTGCCGCGACAGGGGTCGAGCAGTACTTC.

The chain has TRBV11-2 and TRBJ1-3, with D unresolved. This CDR3 has 15 residues. Trimming left V 1 base short and J 2 bases short, with 9 bases between. Germline lookup yields CDR1 SGHAT and CDR2 FQNNGV. CDR3 residues: CASSLAGGTGNTIYF. The CDR3 nucleotides read TGTGCCAGCAGCTTAGCAGGCGGGACTGGAAACACCATATATTTT.

This chain links TRBV21-1 with TRBJ2-3; TRBD2 is the table's D call, not checked against the DNA. TRBV21-1 is reported as a pseudogene. CDR3 length: 18 residues. CDR3 loop: CASSKVPSGGDFTDTQYF. The CDR3, as DNA: TGTGCCAGCAGCAAAGTACCTAGCGGGGGGGATTTCACAGATACGCAGTATTTT.

The chain has TRBV5-1 and TRBJ1-5; D is unresolved. The CDR3 is 13 amino acids. Trimming took 2 bases from V and 5 from J, leaving 8 bases between them. Germline CDR1 and CDR2: SGHRS and YFSETQ. This chain's CDR3 is CASSFTVDQPQHF. The CDR3 nucleotides are TGCGCCAGCAGCTTCACGGTAGATCAGCCCCAGCATTTT.

The CDR3: CASSVDRVPLLNSPLHF. CDR3 DNA: TGTGCCAGCAGCGTCGACAGGGTTCCCCTTTTAAATTCACCCCTCCACTTT. The chain employs TRBV9 and TRBJ1-6, with 7 positions matching TRBD1. Germline V CDR1 and CDR2: SGDLS, YYNGEE. The V and J ends lost 2 bases and 7 bases, in that order; junction bases with no gene match: 12. The CDR3 covers 17 residues. The full variable domain, rest sourced from reference TRBV9 and TRBJ1-6, is DSGVTQTPKHLITATGQRVTLRCSPRSGDLSVYWYQQSLDQGLQFLIQYYNGEERAKGNILERFSAQQFPDLHSELNLSSLELGDSALYFCASSVDRVPLLNSPLHFGNGTRLTVT.

This clone was found once. The V and J genes are TRBV28 and TRBJ1-2; 8 bases map to TRBD1. The J segment lost 7 bases and the V segment lost 6 bases, leaving 7 bases of the junction unmatched. The CDR3 has 13 residues. Germline assignment: CDR1 MDHEN and CDR2 SYDVKM. CDR3 in DNA: TGTGCCAGCAGAATGACAGGGGTTGGTGGCTACACCTTC. Translation gives CASRMTGVGGYTF.